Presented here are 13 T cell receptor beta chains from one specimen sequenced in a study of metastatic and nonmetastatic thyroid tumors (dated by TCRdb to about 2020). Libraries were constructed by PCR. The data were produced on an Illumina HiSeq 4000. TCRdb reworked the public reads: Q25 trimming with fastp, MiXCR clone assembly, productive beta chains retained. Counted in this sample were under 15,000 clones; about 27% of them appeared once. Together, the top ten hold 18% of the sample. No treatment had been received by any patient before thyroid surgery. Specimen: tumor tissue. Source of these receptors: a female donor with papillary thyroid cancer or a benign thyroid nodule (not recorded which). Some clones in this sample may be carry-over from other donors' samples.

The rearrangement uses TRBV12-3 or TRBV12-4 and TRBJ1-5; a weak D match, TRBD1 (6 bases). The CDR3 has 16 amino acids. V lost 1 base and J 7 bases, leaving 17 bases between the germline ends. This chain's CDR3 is CASSLEMGVGGQPQHF. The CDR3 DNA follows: TGTGCCAGCAGTTTAGAAATGGGCGTCGGGGGCCAGCCCCAGCATTTT.

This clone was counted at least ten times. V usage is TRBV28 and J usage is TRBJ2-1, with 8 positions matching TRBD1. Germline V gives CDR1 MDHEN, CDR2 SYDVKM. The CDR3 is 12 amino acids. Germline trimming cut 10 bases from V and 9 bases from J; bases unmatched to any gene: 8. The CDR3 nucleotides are TGTGCCAACAACAGGGGGAAGGGTGAGCAGTTCTTC. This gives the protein CANNRGKGEQFF. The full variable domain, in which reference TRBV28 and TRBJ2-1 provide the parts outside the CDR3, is DVKVTQSSRYLVKRTGEKVFLECVQDMDHENMFWYRQDPGLGLRLIYFSYDVKMKEKGDIPEGYSVSREKKERFSLILESASTNQTSMYLCANNRGKGEQFFGPGTRLTVL.

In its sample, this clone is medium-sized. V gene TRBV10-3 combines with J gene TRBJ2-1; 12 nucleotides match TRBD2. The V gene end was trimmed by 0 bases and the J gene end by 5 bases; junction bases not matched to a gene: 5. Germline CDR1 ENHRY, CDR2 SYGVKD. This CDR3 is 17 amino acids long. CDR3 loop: CAISESLAGGTHNEQFF. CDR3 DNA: TGTGCCATCAGTGAGTCGCTAGCGGGAGGGACTCACAATGAGCAGTTCTTC.

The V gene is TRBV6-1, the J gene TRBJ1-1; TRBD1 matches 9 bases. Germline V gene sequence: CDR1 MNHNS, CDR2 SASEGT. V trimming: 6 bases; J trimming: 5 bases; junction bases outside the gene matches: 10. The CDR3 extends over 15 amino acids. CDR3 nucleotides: TGTGCCAGCAGGAACAGGGGGCGTGTGCTAACTGAAGCTTTCTTT. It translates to CASRNRGRVLTEAFF.

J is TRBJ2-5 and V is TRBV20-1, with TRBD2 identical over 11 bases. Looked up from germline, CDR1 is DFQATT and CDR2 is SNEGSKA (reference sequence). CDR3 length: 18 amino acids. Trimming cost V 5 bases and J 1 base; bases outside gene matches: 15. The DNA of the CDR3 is TGCAGTGCTTCATTAGAACTAAGACTAGCGGGGATCCAAGAGACCCAGTACTTC. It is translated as CSASLELRLAGIQETQYF.

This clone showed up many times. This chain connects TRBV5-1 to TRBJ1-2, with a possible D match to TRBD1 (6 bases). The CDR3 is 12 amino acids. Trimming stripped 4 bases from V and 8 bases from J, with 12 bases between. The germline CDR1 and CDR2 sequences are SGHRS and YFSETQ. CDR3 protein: CASSPRGDGYTF. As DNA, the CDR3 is TGCGCCAGCAGCCCCAGGGGAGACGGCTACACCTTC.

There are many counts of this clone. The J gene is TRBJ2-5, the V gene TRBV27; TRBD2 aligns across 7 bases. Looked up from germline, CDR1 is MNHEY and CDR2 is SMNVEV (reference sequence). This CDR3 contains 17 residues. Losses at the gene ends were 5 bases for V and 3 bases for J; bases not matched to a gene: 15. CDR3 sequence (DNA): TGTGCCAGCAGTCCCGCCTACGGCGGGAGTTCTGAAGAGACCCAGTACTTC. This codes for CASSPAYGGSSEETQYF.

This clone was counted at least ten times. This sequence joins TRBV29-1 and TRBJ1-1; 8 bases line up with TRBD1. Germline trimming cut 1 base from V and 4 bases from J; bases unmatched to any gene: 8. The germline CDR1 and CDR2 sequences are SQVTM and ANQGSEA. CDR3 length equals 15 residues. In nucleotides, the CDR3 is TGCAGCGTTGAAGGGGGGCAGGGGGCTTTCACTGAAGCTTTCTTT. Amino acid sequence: CSVEGGQGAFTEAFF.

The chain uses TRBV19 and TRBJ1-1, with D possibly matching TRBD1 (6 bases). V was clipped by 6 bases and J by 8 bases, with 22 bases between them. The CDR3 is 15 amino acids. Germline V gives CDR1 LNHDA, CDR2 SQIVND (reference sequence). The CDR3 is CASRHPGQGNAEAFF. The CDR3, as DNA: TGTGCCAGTAGGCACCCGGGGCAGGGGAACGCCGAAGCTTTCTTT. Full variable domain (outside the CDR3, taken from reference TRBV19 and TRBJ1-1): DGGITQSPKYLFRKEGQNVTLSCEQNLNHDAMYWYRQDPGQGLRLIYYSQIVNDFQKGDIAEGYSVSREKKESFPLTVTSAQKNPTAFYLCASRHPGQGNAEAFFGQGTRLTVV.

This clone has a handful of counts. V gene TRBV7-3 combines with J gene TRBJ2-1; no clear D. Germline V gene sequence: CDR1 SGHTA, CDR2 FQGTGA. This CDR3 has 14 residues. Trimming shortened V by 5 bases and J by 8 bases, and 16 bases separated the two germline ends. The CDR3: CASSPIGSIDEQFF. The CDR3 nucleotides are TGTGCCAGCAGCCCCATCGGGTCTATCGATGAGCAGTTCTTC. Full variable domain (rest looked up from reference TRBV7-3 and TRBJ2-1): GAGVSQTPSNKVTEKGKYVELRCDPISGHTALYWYRQSLGQGPEFLIYFQGTGAADDSGLPNDRFFAVRPEGSVSTLKIQRTERGDSAVYLCASSPIGSIDEQFFGPGTRLTVL.

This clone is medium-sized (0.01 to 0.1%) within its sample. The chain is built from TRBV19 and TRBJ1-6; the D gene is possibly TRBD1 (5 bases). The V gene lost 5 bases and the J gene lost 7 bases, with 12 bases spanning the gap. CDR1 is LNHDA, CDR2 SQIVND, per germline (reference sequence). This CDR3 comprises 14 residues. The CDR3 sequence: CASSVGTANSPLHF. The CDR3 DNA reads TGTGCCAGTAGTGTCGGGACGGCAAATTCACCCCTCCACTTT.

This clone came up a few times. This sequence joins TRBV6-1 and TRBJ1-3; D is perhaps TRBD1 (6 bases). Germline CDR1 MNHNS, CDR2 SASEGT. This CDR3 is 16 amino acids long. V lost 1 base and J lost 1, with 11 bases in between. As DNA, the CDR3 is TGTGCCAGCAGTGAAGAGGAGGGGGTTTCTGGAAACACCATATATTTT. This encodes CASSEEEGVSGNTIYF.

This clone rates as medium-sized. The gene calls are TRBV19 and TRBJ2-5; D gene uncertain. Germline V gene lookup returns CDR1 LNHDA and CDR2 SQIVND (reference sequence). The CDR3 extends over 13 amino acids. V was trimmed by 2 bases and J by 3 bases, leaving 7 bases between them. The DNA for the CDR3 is TGTGCCAGTAGTATATCTATAGAAGAGACCCAGTACTTC. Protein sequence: CASSISIEETQYF.